This T cell receptor beta chain was found in a study of blood T cell repertoires in COVID-19 (TCRdb year 2020). Background on the whole study: Samples covering the acute and convalescent phases of COVID-19 were provided by collaborators in the United States, Italy and Spain. Nearly every sample came with metadata listing a de-identified subject ID, COVID-19 status, age in years and sex. Deeply sampled blood TCRbeta repertoires from subjects exposed to, actively infected with, or recovered from COVID-19 were included in the dataset. The repertoires were made available in a free public database intended to serve as a resource for research on the immune response to SARS-CoV-2. The samples were drawn from the first 160 participants of the ongoing ImmuneRACE study and from 1,254 subjects provided by 6 global collaborators. Where HLA class I and class II types were available, the types were taken from metadata supplied by the sample provider, not from assay-based typing. The prospective study material was composed of cDNA or gDNA derived from T cells, B-cell-depleted T cells, or PBMCs. Results and caveats for the whole study, not just this receptor: How much clinical and demographic metadata was included differed by source and by participant, and the metadata was provided uncurated.

The immunoSEQ Assay, a bias-controlled multiplex PCR, was used to amplify TCRbeta CDR3 regions from genomic DNA. The original pipeline was this. Nucleated cell counts per sample were estimated from amplification of reference gene primers within the assay. Sequence reads were collapsed and filtered to measure the absolute abundance of every unique TCRbeta CDR3 rearrangement. Productive Simpson clonality was computed per sample as the square root of Simpson's diversity index over productive rearrangements. TCRdb limited this immuneACCESS table to in-frame rearrangements with V and J called. A share of clones is missing; checked studies link under half to unresolved V genes, and the rest is unexplained. D and trimming come from the DNA, and the V and J calls and clone size come from that table. Across this sample there are roughly 220,000 clones, with almost 85% seen only once. In total, the top ten clones hold 15% of the sample.

Comments on this clone: What antigen it recognizes has not been identified. Base qualities are not at hand, and no much larger clone is one base apart.

Participants in the prospective study were enrolled through a virtual design, were aged 18 to 89 years, and lived in roughly 26 United States geographic areas. In the prospective study, participants were assigned to cohorts based on the clinical history participants reported in a screening survey and a study questionnaire. For ImmuneRACE Cohort 3, a participant was defined as recovered based on two consecutive negative NP/OP PCR tests, clearance by a healthcare professional, or resolution of symptoms. In the prospective study, whole blood, serum and a nasopharyngeal or oropharyngeal swab were collected from each participant by mobile phlebotomists. Over an approximately 2-month period, participants in the prospective study had the option of providing additional blood draws and questionnaires. Blood samples from the prospective study were shipped frozen or at room temperature prior to DNA extraction.

From its cysteine to its phenylalanine, the CDR3 spans 14 amino acids. Only the CDR3 part of the read is kept: 42 bases, read in frame from the first base. V trim: 6 bases; J trim: 2 bases; unmatched bases: 5. Via the germline V gene, CDR1 is MDHEN and CDR2 SYDVKM. This TCR came from a man aged 35 to 55 who had recovered from COVID-19. The sequenced sample consisted of PBMCs or T cells enriched from blood (not recorded which). The chain links TRBV28 with TRBJ2-3, with 7 junctional bases fitting TRBD2. The DNA is as follows: TGTGCCAGCAGAGGAGCGGGGCCCACAGATACGCAGTATTTT. Translated, this is CASRGAGPTDTQYF. Where the CDR3 stops, the reference TRBV28 and TRBJ2-3 genes take over; the full variable domain is DVKVTQSSRYLVKRTGEKVFLECVQDMDHENMFWYRQDPGLGLRLIYFSYDVKMKEKGDIPEGYSVSREKKERFSLILESASTNQTSMYLCASRGAGPTDTQYFGPGTRLTVL.